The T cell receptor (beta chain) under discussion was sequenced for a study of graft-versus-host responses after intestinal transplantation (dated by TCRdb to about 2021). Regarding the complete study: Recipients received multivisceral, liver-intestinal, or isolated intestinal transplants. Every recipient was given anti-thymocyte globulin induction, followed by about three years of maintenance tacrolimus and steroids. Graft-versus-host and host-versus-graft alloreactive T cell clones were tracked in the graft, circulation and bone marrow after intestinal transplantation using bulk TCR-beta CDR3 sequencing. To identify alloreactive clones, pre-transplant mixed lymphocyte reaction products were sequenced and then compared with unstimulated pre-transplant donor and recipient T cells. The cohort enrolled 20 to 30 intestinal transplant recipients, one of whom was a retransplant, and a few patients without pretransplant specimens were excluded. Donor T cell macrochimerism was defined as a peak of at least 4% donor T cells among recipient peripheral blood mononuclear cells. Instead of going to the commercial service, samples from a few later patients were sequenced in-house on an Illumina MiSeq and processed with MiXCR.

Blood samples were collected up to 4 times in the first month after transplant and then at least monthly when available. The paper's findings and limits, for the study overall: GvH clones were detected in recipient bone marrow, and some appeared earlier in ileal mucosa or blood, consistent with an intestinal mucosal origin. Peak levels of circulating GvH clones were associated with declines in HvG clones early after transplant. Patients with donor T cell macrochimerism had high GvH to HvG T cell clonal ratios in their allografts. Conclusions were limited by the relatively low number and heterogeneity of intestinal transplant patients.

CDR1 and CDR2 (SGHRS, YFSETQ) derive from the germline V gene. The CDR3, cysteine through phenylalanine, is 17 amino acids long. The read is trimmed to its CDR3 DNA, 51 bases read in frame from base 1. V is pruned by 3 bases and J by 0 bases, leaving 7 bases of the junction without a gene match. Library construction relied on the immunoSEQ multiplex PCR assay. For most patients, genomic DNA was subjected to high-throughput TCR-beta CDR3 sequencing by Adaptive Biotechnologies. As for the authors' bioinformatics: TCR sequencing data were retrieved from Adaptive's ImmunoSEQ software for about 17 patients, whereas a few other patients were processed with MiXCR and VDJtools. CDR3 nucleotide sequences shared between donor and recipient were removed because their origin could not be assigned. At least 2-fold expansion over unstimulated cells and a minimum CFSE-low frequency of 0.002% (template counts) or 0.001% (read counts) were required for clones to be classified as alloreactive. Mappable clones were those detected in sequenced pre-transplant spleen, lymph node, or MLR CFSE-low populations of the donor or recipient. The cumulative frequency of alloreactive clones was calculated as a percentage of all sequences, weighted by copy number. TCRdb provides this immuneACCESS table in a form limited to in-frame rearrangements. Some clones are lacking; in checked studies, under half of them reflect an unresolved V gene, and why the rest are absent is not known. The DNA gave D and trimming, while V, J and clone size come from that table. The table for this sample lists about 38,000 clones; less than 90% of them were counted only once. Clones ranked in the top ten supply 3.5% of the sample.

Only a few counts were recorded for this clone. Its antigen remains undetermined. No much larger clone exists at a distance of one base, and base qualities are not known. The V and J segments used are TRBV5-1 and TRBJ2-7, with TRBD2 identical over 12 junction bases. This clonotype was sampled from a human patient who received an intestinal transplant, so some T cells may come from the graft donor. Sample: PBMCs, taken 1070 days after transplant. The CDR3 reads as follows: CASSSGLAGPSSYEQYF. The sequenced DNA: TGCGCCAGCAGCTCCGGACTAGCGGGACCGAGCTCCTACGAGCAGTACTTC.